The 5 T cell receptor beta chains below all came from one sample that was sequenced in a study of T cells in Graves' hyperthyroidism and ophthalmopathy. What was amplified from RNA transcripts were TCR beta CDR3 regions. The TCR CDR3 was amplified in a first-round RT-PCR using the HTBI primer set. A single record per CDR3 protein comes from TCRdb applying MiXCR to the multiplex PCR reads. The sample has some 570,000 distinct CDR3 sequences; more than 15% are singletons. Sequencing was performed on blood. The origin of the receptors is a woman younger than 30 with Graves' ophthalmopathy.

Remarks on this clonotype: This could be a read error, since a much larger clone is one nucleotide away. The CDR3 does not close with the conserved phenylalanine or tryptophan, likely indicating a read error. CDR3 loop: CASSLVGVSGTDTQYL. The CDR3 nucleotides read TGTGCCAGCAGCTTAGTCGGGGTCAGTGGCACAGATACGCAGTATCTT. V usage is TRBV13 and J usage is TRBJ2-3; D may be TRBD2 (5 bases). Trimming stripped 1 base from V and 1 base from J, with 12 bases between. The CDR3 spans 16 residues. Germline CDR1 and CDR2: PRHDT and FYEKMQ (reference sequence).

V usage is TRBV5-4 and J usage is TRBJ1-4; D gene unclear. Germline CDR1 is SGHNT and CDR2 is YYREEE (reference sequence). There are 15 residues in the CDR3. V lost 2 bases and J 6 bases, leaving 14 bases between the germline ends. The CDR3 sequence is CASSFKGGSDEKLFF. In DNA form, the CDR3 reads TGTGCCAGCAGCTTTAAAGGAGGGTCTGATGAAAAACTGTTTTTT.

This chain uses TRBV20-1 with TRBJ2-7; 7 nucleotides line up with TRBD2. The end of the DNA aligns better with TRBJ2-1, so the J call may be wrong. From germline, CDR1 is DFQATT and CDR2 SNEGSKA (reference sequence). CDR3 length: 14 residues. The CDR3 DNA sequence: TGCAGTGCTAGAGATGTCAGCAGGGACTACGAGCAGTTCTTC. This sequence encodes CSARDVSRDYEQFF.

V gene TRBV28 combines with J gene TRBJ1-5, with D tentatively TRBD1 (5 bases). Deletions cut 10 bases from V and 5 bases from J, with 24 bases between. From germline, CDR1 is MDHEN and CDR2 SYDVKM. CDR3 length: 16 amino acids. CDR3 in amino acids: CATKGGGNPYYQPQHF. The CDR3 region has the DNA TGTGCCACTAAGGGCGGGGGTAACCCTTATTATCAGCCCCAGCATTTT.

At least ten counts were recorded for this clonotype. The genes are TRBV7-6 and TRBJ1-4; perhaps TRBD1 as D (6 bases). The CDR3 is made up of 14 amino acids. CDR1 is SGHVS and CDR2 is FNYEAQ in the germline V gene. V was shortened by 4 bases and J by 5 bases, with 11 bases between the two germline ends. The CDR3 coding sequence is TGTGCCAGCAGCTCCAGACAGGCCAATGAAAAACTGTTTTTT. It codes for CASSSRQANEKLFF.